What follows is one T cell receptor (beta chain) and its context. Its cognate antigen is unknown. The data were obtained in a study of long-term antiretroviral therapy in people with HIV. General observations from the study: HIV repertoires spanned narrower CDR3 length ranges than controls.

The assay used was immunoSEQ (version v3.0), run at survey level. Data came from immunoSEQ multiplex PCR; TCRdb stores just in-frame clones and leaves some out. The data show around 20,000 clones, with less than 85% seen just once and roughly 8% held by the top ten. The V gene's germline CDR1 is SGHRS and CDR2 YFSETQ. The CDR3 has 14 residues. J lost 5 bases, V lost 4 bases, and 7 bases had no gene match. This material consisted of unsorted PBMCs, taken 0.9 years after starting antiretroviral therapy. The receptor comes from a young man with HIV. This chain joins TRBV5-1 and TRBJ2-3, with 7 bases fitting TRBD1. This chain's CDR3 is CASSRRQGKDTQYF. Here the CDR3 DNA reads TGCGCCAGCAGCCGGAGACAGGGCAAAGATACGCAGTATTTT.